The 26 T cell receptor beta chains below come from one sample, sequenced in a study of T cells in narcolepsy. Clones were sequenced by immunoSEQ multiplex PCR, and TCRdb holds only the in-frame ones, with some missing. This table holds approximately 35,000 clones, roughly four fifths found once. Material for sequencing was memory (CD45RA-) CD4+ T cells from blood. These receptors all come from a human donor in good health.

Remarks on this clone: Other DNA sequences in the sample encode the same CDR3. This chain uses TRBV5-1 with TRBJ2-2; no reliable D call. V lost 0 bases, J lost 4 bases, and 7 bases lay in between. Germline CDR1 SGHRS, CDR2 YFSETQ. The CDR3 runs 14 residues. The CDR3 nucleotides read TGCGCCAGCAGCTTGGGGGGTTCCACCGGGGAGCTGTTTTTT. Translation gives CASSLGGSTGELFF.

DNA for the CDR3: TGCGCCAGCACCAGCGGGAGCTCTGGGGCCAACGTCCTGACTTTC. This translates into CASTSGSSGANVLTF. V usage is TRBV5-1 and J usage is TRBJ2-6; 8 bases line up with TRBD2. The ends lost 6 bases at V and 0 bases at J; junction bases unmatched: 2. The germline gives CDR1 SGHRS, CDR2 YFSETQ. CDR3 length: 15 residues.

This chain links TRBV6-1 with TRBJ2-3, with TRBD1 matching 7 bases. Germline V gene data show CDR1 as MNHNS and CDR2 as SASEGT. The CDR3 runs 16 residues. V shed 2 bases, J shed 0 bases, and the junction held 5 bases outside the gene matches. The CDR3 nucleotides read TGTGCCAGCAGTGAAAGACAGGGCCTTAGCACAGATACGCAGTATTTT. Translated: CASSERQGLSTDTQYF.

The chain links TRBV7-8 to TRBJ2-3; the match to TRBD1 covers 7 bases. J lost 0 bases, V lost 4 bases, and 4 bases had no gene match. The CDR3 runs 15 residues. The germline V gene encodes CDR1 SGHVS and CDR2 FQNEAQ. CDR3 coding DNA: TGTGCCAGCAGCTCCCGGGACAGAAGCACAGATACGCAGTATTTT. The encoded protein is CASSSRDRSTDTQYF.

V is TRBV6-4 and J is TRBJ2-3, with unresolved D. The CDR3 length is 17 residues. Germline V gene data show CDR1 as MRHNA and CDR2 as SNTAGT. The ends were cut back, 7 bases at V and 0 bases at J, with 20 bases in the middle. Here the CDR3 reads CASTTEVLRKSTDTQYF. The CDR3, as DNA: TGTGCCAGCACCACCGAGGTCCTGCGGAAAAGCACAGATACGCAGTATTTT.

The chain carries TRBV19 and TRBJ2-7; 12 bases map to TRBD2. Germline V CDR1 and CDR2: LNHDA, SQIVND (reference sequence). The CDR3 extends over 15 amino acids. J lost 6 bases, V lost 1 base, and 4 bases had no gene match. The CDR3 DNA is TGTGCCAGTAGTATAGGGAGACTAGCGGGAGCCGAGCAGTACTTC. Encoded protein: CASSIGRLAGAEQYF.

The chain is built from TRBV19 and TRBJ1-4; 7 nucleotides align to TRBD1. CDR1 and CDR2 (germline): LNHDA, SQIVND (reference sequence). This CDR3 is built from 13 residues. J was trimmed by 8 bases and V by 10 bases; bases with no gene match: 10. The chain's CDR3 is CATNDRAGEKLFF. DNA for the CDR3: TGTGCCACCAACGACAGGGCTGGAGAAAAACTGTTTTTT.

This chain uses TRBV30 with TRBJ2-3; D not resolved. Germline values: CDR1 GTSNPN, CDR2 SVGIG (reference sequence). V lost 3 bases, J lost 5 bases, and 6 bases lay in between. The CDR3 runs to 11 residues. The CDR3, as DNA: TGTGCCTGGAGGAGGATAGATACGCAGTATTTT. Amino acid sequence: CAWRRIDTQYF.

This clone was recorded a few times. The chain links TRBV5-8 to TRBJ2-5, with D perhaps TRBD2 (7 bases). The CDR3 has 15 amino acids. Germline CDR1 is SGHTS and CDR2 is YDEGEE. V was shortened by 4 bases and J by 1 base, with 14 bases between the two germline ends. The CDR3 DNA is TGTGCCAGCAGCGGGGGGGCAGTGGCCCAAGAGACCCAGTACTTC. This translates into CASSGGAVAQETQYF.

The rearrangement uses TRBV7-8 and TRBJ2-7, with 10 bases that match TRBD1. The germline gives CDR1 SGHVS, CDR2 FQNEAQ. The V and J ends lost 6 bases and 6 bases, in that order; junction bases with no gene match: 14. The CDR3 is 16 residues long. CDR3 nucleotide sequence: TGTGCCAGCAGTACATTAGTGTGGGACAGGGGCCGCGAGCAGTACTTC. Amino acid sequence: CASSTLVWDRGREQYF.

The genes are TRBV30 and TRBJ2-5; 9 nucleotides align to TRBD2. CDR1 is GTSNPN, CDR2 SVGIG, per germline (reference sequence). The CDR3 has 14 amino acids. With V trimmed by 2 bases and J by 3 bases, 4 bases remained unmatched. This CDR3 reads CAWSSGGTKETQYF. Written as DNA, the CDR3 is TGTGCCTGGAGTAGCGGGGGGACAAAAGAGACCCAGTACTTC.

The genes are TRBV6-1 and TRBJ2-5, with D possibly TRBD1 on 6 matching bases. Germline V gene lookup returns CDR1 MNHNS and CDR2 SASEGT. The CDR3 contains 15 residues. The ends were cut back, 0 bases at V and 6 bases at J, with 14 bases in the middle. This chain's CDR3 is CASSEAGRGEQTQYF. DNA for the CDR3: TGTGCCAGCAGTGAAGCGGGCAGGGGCGAGCAGACCCAGTACTTC.

A remark on this clone: Additional DNA sequences in this sample encode the identical CDR3. V and J are TRBV19 and TRBJ2-3, with 9 bases fitting TRBD2. With V trimmed by 3 bases and J by 6 bases, 1 base remained unmatched. Germline lookup yields CDR1 LNHDA and CDR2 SQIVND (reference sequence). This CDR3 region has 13 residues. CDR3 in DNA: TGTGCCAGTAGTATTGGACTAGCGGATACGCAGTATTTT. This gives the protein CASSIGLADTQYF.

CDR3 DNA: TGTGCCAGTAGATACGCCGCTGGAAACACCATATATTTT. This sequence encodes CASRYAAGNTIYF. This sequence joins TRBV19 and TRBJ1-3; D is unclear. In germline, CDR1 is LNHDA, CDR2 SQIVND (reference sequence). V was cut by 6 bases and J by 2 bases, with 8 bases left in between. This CDR3 contains 13 residues. Full variable domain (outside the CDR3, taken from reference TRBV19 and TRBJ1-3): DGGITQSPKYLFRKEGQNVTLSCEQNLNHDAMYWYRQDPGQGLRLIYYSQIVNDFQKGDIAEGYSVSREKKESFPLTVTSAQKNPTAFYLCASRYAAGNTIYFGEGSWLTVV.

The rearrangement uses TRBV19 and TRBJ2-1; 8 bases are shared with TRBD2. The CDR3 runs 15 residues. The V gene's germline CDR1 is LNHDA and CDR2 SQIVND (reference sequence). With V trimmed by 10 bases and J by 5 bases, 13 bases remained unmatched. DNA for the CDR3: TGTGCCACCGACGCAGCCCCGGGGGGGAACAATGAGCAGTTCTTC. It yields the protein CATDAAPGGNNEQFF.

The rearrangement links TRBV7-8 to TRBJ1-4; D gene uncertain. CDR1 and CDR2 (germline): SGHVS, FQNEAQ. The germline V and J ends were trimmed by 5 bases and 7 bases, with 8 bases remaining between them. The CDR3 extends over 12 amino acids. The chain's CDR3 is CASSPSGEKLFF. In DNA, the CDR3 is TGTGCCAGCAGCCCCTCGGGTGAAAAACTGTTTTTT. Supplemented by reference TRBV7-8 and TRBJ1-4, the full variable domain reads GAGVSQSPRYKVAKRGQDVALRCDPISGHVSLFWYQQALGQGPEFLTYFQNEAQLDKSGLPSDRFFAERPEGSVSTLKIQRTQQEDSAVYLCASSPSGEKLFFGSGTQLSVL.

The rearrangement joins TRBV5-4 to TRBJ2-4; TRBD1 agrees at 7 bases. The trim removed 0 bases at V and 1 base at J, leaving 4 bases unmatched. This CDR3 contains 16 residues. The germline V gene encodes CDR1 SGHNT and CDR2 YYREEE (reference sequence). CDR3 DNA: TGTGCCAGCAGCTTGGGAGGGGGCATGGCCAAAAACATTCAGTACTTC. This gives the protein CASSLGGGMAKNIQYF. The entire variable domain, with the rest obtained from reference TRBV5-4 and TRBJ2-4, is as follows: ETGVTQSPTHLIKTRGQQVTLRCSSQSGHNTVSWYQQALGQGPQFIFQYYREEENGRGNFPPRFSGLQFPNYSSELNVNALELDDSALYLCASSLGGGMAKNIQYFGAGTRLSVL.

This clone occurred a few times. The chain joins TRBV6-6 to TRBJ2-7; D not certain. The CDR3 covers 12 residues. The V end was cut by 6 bases, the J end by 6 bases, with 12 bases between. Germline CDR1 is MNHNY and CDR2 is SVGAGI (reference sequence). Written as DNA, the CDR3 is TGTGCCAGCAGCCCCTTTTTGTCCGAGCAGTACTTC. This translates into CASSPFLSEQYF.

The rearrangement links TRBV2 to TRBJ2-7; TRBD2 agrees at 9 bases. Trimming cost V 2 bases and J 8 bases; bases outside gene matches: 7. Germline assignment: CDR1 SNHLY and CDR2 FYNNEI. The CDR3 is 14 amino acids. CDR3: CASSELREGLKQYF. Here the CDR3 DNA reads TGTGCCAGCAGTGAACTGCGGGAGGGTCTCAAGCAGTACTTC.

The chain couples TRBV15 to TRBJ1-2, with D tentatively TRBD1 (5 bases). The germline gives CDR1 LNHNV, CDR2 YYDKDF (reference sequence). V dropped 1 base and J dropped 5 bases, with 14 bases sitting between them. CDR3 size: 15 residues. This chain's CDR3 is CATSRGTFLEYGYTF. The CDR3 region has the DNA TGTGCCACCAGCAGAGGGACATTCTTGGAGTATGGCTACACCTTC.

The CDR3 DNA follows: TGTGCCAGCAGCGTAGGAGACGTCGGAAACACCATATATTTT. Its translation: CASSVGDVGNTIYF. The chain couples TRBV9 to TRBJ1-3; D unclear. Trimming took off 0 bases at V and 4 bases at J, with 8 bases between the two ends. CDR1 and CDR2 (germline): SGDLS, YYNGEE. CDR3 length: 14 amino acids. Complete variable domain (other parts from reference TRBV9 and TRBJ1-3): DSGVTQTPKHLITATGQRVTLRCSPRSGDLSVYWYQQSLDQGLQFLIQYYNGEERAKGNILERFSAQQFPDLHSELNLSSLELGDSALYFCASSVGDVGNTIYFGEGSWLTVV.

The sample holds one count of this clone. This chain uses TRBV27 with TRBJ1-1; 7 nucleotides line up with TRBD1. The germline V gene encodes CDR1 MNHEY and CDR2 SMNVEV (reference sequence). The J segment lost 5 bases and the V segment lost 3 bases, leaving 3 bases of the junction unmatched. This CDR3 is 13 amino acids long. In nucleotides, the CDR3 is TGTGCCAGCAGTTTCCAGGGGGAGACTGAAGCTTTCTTT. Translation: CASSFQGETEAFF.

The chain links TRBV19 to TRBJ2-3; 8 bases are a match to TRBD2. V trimming: 5 bases; J trimming: 3 bases; junction bases outside the gene matches: 4. From germline, CDR1 is LNHDA and CDR2 SQIVND (reference sequence). The CDR3 has 14 amino acids. This CDR3 reads CASSFTSGTDTQYF. The CDR3 DNA follows: TGTGCCAGTAGTTTTACTAGCGGAACAGATACGCAGTATTTT.

Only one count was recorded for this clone. V usage is TRBV4-2 and J usage is TRBJ2-6; D is unresolved. This CDR3 has 17 amino acids. Trimming removed 0 bases at V and 0 bases at J, with 9 bases between. In germline, CDR1 is LGHNA, CDR2 YNFKEQ. The CDR3 nucleotides are TGTGCCAGCAGCCAAGAAGCCGTCGACTCTGGGGCCAACGTCCTGACTTTC. Amino acids: CASSQEAVDSGANVLTF.

The rearrangement links TRBV10-3 to TRBJ2-7, with 10 bases fitting TRBD2. This CDR3 is built from 18 residues. The ends lost 4 bases at V and 4 bases at J; junction bases unmatched: 16. CDR1 and CDR2 from the germline V gene are ENHRY and SYGVKD. CDR3 protein: CAISGGQAPGLASYEQYF. The CDR3 DNA follows: TGTGCCATCAGTGGCGGACAGGCGCCGGGACTAGCGAGTTACGAGCAGTACTTC.

The chain employs TRBV28 and TRBJ1-2; D unresolved. The CDR3 has 13 residues. The V gene's germline CDR1 is MDHEN and CDR2 SYDVKM. Trimming removed 6 bases from V and 4 bases from J, with 12 bases in between. CDR3 sequence (DNA): TGTGCCAGCAGGCCAAACGGATCCTATGGCTACACCTTC. Translated: CASRPNGSYGYTF.